These 27 T cell receptor beta chains originate from one sample sequenced in a study of cytotoxic CD8 clonotypes in ibrutinib-treated CLL. TCRdb keeps only in-frame clones here, not all; method: immunoSEQ multiplex PCR. This sample has about 200,000 clones, with around three quarters found just once. The sequences come from PBMCs, collected after 24 months of ibrutinib treatment. These receptors originate from a human donor with chronic lymphocytic leukemia.

The chain joins TRBV2 to TRBJ2-7; D remains ambiguous. Looked up from germline, CDR1 is SNHLY and CDR2 is FYNNEI. Trimming shortened V by 4 bases and J by 3 bases, and 4 bases separated the two germline ends. This CDR3 comprises 11 residues. Here the CDR3 reads CASSVVYEQYF. For the CDR3, the DNA is TGTGCCAGCAGTGTGGTCTACGAGCAGTACTTC.

The chain links TRBV2 to TRBJ1-2; maybe TRBD1 (6 bases). V lost 6 bases to trimming and J lost 4 bases, with 9 bases between them. CDR1 and CDR2 from the germline V gene are SNHLY and FYNNEI. CDR3 length: 12 amino acids. This chain's CDR3 is CASRRDTYGYTF. The CDR3 bases are TGTGCCAGCAGGCGGGACACCTATGGCTACACCTTC.

The J gene is TRBJ2-2, the V gene TRBV7-9, with D perhaps TRBD1 (5 bases). Trimming removed 5 bases from V and 10 bases from J, with 11 bases in between. CDR3 size: 12 residues. CDR1 and CDR2 (germline): SEHNR, FQNEAQ (reference sequence). The CDR3 nucleotides are TGTGCCAGCAGCCAGGGTTGGTCGGAGCTGTTTTTT. Translated: CASSQGWSELFF. The whole variable domain, filled in from reference TRBV7-9 and TRBJ2-2, reads DTGVSQNPRHKITKRGQNVTFRCDPISEHNRLYWYRQTLGQGPEFLTYFQNEAQLEKSRLLSDRFSAERPKGSFSTLEIQRTEQGDSAMYLCASSQGWSELFFGEGSRLTVL.

The chain couples TRBV6-5 to TRBJ2-1; D is ambiguous. Germline CDR1 and CDR2: MNHEY and SVGAGI. With 7 bases removed from V and 6 bases from J, the gap between germline ends came to 7 bases. CDR3 length equals 11 residues. In DNA, the CDR3 is TGTGCCAGCAAGCGCCTCAATGAGCAGTTCTTC. This gives the protein CASKRLNEQFF.

This clone was detected only a few times. The rearrangement links TRBV5-4 to TRBJ2-6, with D hard to call. CDR1 is SGHNT and CDR2 is YYREEE in the germline V gene (reference sequence). V lost 0 bases and J lost 9, with 7 bases in between. CDR3 length equals 13 residues. This CDR3 reads CASSLVVLNVLTF. The CDR3 DNA reads as TGTGCCAGCAGCTTGGTGGTTCTCAACGTCCTGACTTTC. Together with reference TRBV5-4 and TRBJ2-6, the CDR3 gives the full variable domain: ETGVTQSPTHLIKTRGQQVTLRCSSQSGHNTVSWYQQALGQGPQFIFQYYREEENGRGNFPPRFSGLQFPNYSSELNVNALELDDSALYLCASSLVVLNVLTFGAGSRLTVL.

This clone occurred once. Relative to the germline gene, one junction end is altered; a read error may explain this. The V gene is TRBV7-7, the J gene TRBJ2-7; 10 bases agree with TRBD1. CDR1 is SSHAT, CDR2 FNYEAQ, per germline (reference sequence). This CDR3 contains 14 residues. The CDR3 sequence: CASSHTGTGARQYF. The CDR3 bases are TGTGCTAGCAGCCATACCGGGACAGGGGCCCGGCAGTACTTC. The variable domain in full, completed from reference TRBV7-7 and TRBJ2-7, reads GAGVSQSPRYKVTKRGQDVTLRCDPISSHATLYWYQQALGQGPEFLTYFNYEAQPDKSGLPSDRFSAERPEGSISTLTIQRTEQRDSAMYRCASSHTGTGARQYFGPGTRLTVT.

The chain combines TRBV14 with TRBJ2-7; D is undetermined. The CDR3 runs to 15 residues. Between the trimmed V and J ends, which lost 0 bases and 5 bases, there was a span of 14 bases. CDR1 is SGHDN and CDR2 is FVKESK in the germline V gene. CDR3 coding DNA: TGTGCCAGCAGCCAAGACTTAGGCGGTCTCCACGAGCAGTACTTC. It codes for CASSQDLGGLHEQYF.

The chain carries TRBV18 and TRBJ1-2; no clear D gene. Germline assignment: CDR1 KGHSH and CDR2 LQKENI. V was cut by 6 bases and J by 0 bases, with 11 bases left in between. This CDR3 has 14 residues. The CDR3 loop is CASSPLHTNYGYTF. The DNA for the CDR3 is TGTGCCAGCTCGCCTTTACACACTAACTATGGCTACACCTTC.

The V and J genes are TRBV7-2 and TRBJ2-7; the match to TRBD1 covers 8 bases. With 5 bases clipped from V and 4 bases from J, the junction kept 7 bases outside the gene matches. The V gene's germline CDR1 is SGHTA and CDR2 FQGNSA. The CDR3 loop spans 14 amino acids. The CDR3 loop is CASSLRQGMYEQYF. The DNA for the CDR3 is TGTGCCAGCAGCCTCCGACAGGGGATGTACGAGCAGTACTTC.

The CDR3 sequence: CASSENPGLAEQFF. The CDR3 DNA sequence: TGTGCCAGCAGTGAAAATCCGGGACTAGCGGAGCAGTTCTTC. The V and J genes are TRBV25-1 and TRBJ2-1, with TRBD2 matching over 10 bases. The length of the CDR3 is 14 residues. In germline, CDR1 is MGHDK, CDR2 SYGVNS. Trimming cost V 2 bases and J 10 bases; bases outside gene matches: 5.

A single count supports this clone. The V gene is TRBV30, the J gene TRBJ1-1; no definite D call. Germline V CDR1 and CDR2: GTSNPN, SVGIG (reference sequence). V was shortened by 5 bases and J by 0 bases, with 16 bases between the two germline ends. The CDR3 has 15 amino acids. The CDR3, as DNA: TGTGCCTGGGCCACCGGAGACTTCATGAACACTGAAGCTTTCTTT. This encodes CAWATGDFMNTEAFF.

This clone appeared once. The V and J genes are TRBV7-9 and TRBJ2-3; 10 positions match TRBD2. The CDR3 runs 16 residues. The germline V gene encodes CDR1 SEHNR and CDR2 FQNEAQ (reference sequence). After removal of 5 bases from V and 2 bases from J, the junction contained 7 bases not matched to a gene. CDR3 region: CASSLQLAGPTDTQYF. DNA of the CDR3: TGTGCCAGCAGCCTCCAACTAGCGGGACCCACAGATACGCAGTATTTT.

In its sample, this clone was seen a few times. V usage is TRBV25-1 and J usage is TRBJ2-1, with 11 bases aligning to TRBD1. The CDR3 runs 14 residues. The V gene end was trimmed by 3 bases and the J gene end by 8 bases; junction bases not matched to a gene: 3. Looked up from germline, CDR1 is MGHDK and CDR2 is SYGVNS. CDR3 protein: CASSEDRGRYEQFF. In nucleotides, the CDR3 is TGTGCCAGCAGTGAGGACAGGGGGCGCTATGAGCAGTTCTTC.

The V and J genes are TRBV2 and TRBJ1-2, with a tentative D call TRBD1 (5 bases). The length of the CDR3 is 12 residues. Germline CDR1 reads SNHLY; CDR2 reads FYNNEI. The V end lost 8 bases, the J end lost 10 bases, and 17 bases lay between the germline ends. CDR3 loop: CASGGDPKVYTF. CDR3 coding DNA: TGTGCCAGCGGGGGTGACCCGAAGGTCTACACCTTC.

The sample holds a few counts of this clone. The chain is built from TRBV7-9 and TRBJ2-5; 8 nucleotides agree with TRBD2. V lost 4 bases, J lost 1 base, and 11 bases stayed unmatched. This CDR3 region has 17 residues. The germline gives CDR1 SEHNR, CDR2 FQNEAQ (reference sequence). This chain's CDR3 is CASSSLGRTSRQETQYF. CDR3 nucleotide sequence: TGTGCCAGCAGCTCACTAGGGAGGACTAGCCGCCAAGAGACCCAGTACTTC.

The chain couples TRBV5-5 to TRBJ1-2; D gene unclear. The V and J ends lost 4 bases and 0 bases respectively, with 13 bases between them. The CDR3 length is 15 residues. Germline V gene lookup returns CDR1 SGHKS and CDR2 YYEKEE (reference sequence). The CDR3 bases are TGTGCCAGCAGCCATTGGGCGGTAGCTAACTATGGCTACACCTTC. Protein sequence: CASSHWAVANYGYTF.

V and J are TRBV18 and TRBJ2-1; the D call may be TRBD1 or TRBD2 (5 bases each). Germline V CDR1 and CDR2: KGHSH, LQKENI. Trimming took 6 bases from V and 0 from J, leaving 18 bases between them. The CDR3 covers 17 residues. CDR3 sequence: CASSGRGEADSYNEQFF. The CDR3 DNA follows: TGTGCCAGCTCGGGGAGAGGGGAAGCAGACTCCTACAATGAGCAGTTCTTC.

The V and J genes are TRBV4-1 and TRBJ2-7; 9 bases line up with TRBD1. The CDR3 loop spans 14 amino acids. After removal of 4 bases from V and 5 bases from J, the junction contained 6 bases not matched to a gene. Germline CDR1 reads MGHRA; CDR2 reads YSYEKL. The CDR3 loop reads CASSRKQGANEQYF. The CDR3, as DNA: TGCGCCAGCAGCCGTAAACAGGGGGCGAACGAGCAGTACTTC.

As for this clone: A read error may produce the germline difference seen at one junction end. This chain uses TRBV6-1 with TRBJ2-5, with a tentative D call TRBD1 (5 bases). In germline, CDR1 is MNHNS, CDR2 SASEGT. This CDR3 contains 15 residues. The CDR3 reads CASSALIGAQEAQYF. The CDR3 DNA reads as TGTGCCAGCAGTGCGCTGATAGGGGCCCAAGAGGCCCAGTACTTC.

The sample holds one count of this clone. The chain joins TRBV6-5 to TRBJ2-7, with D possibly called TRBD1 or TRBD2 (5 bases each). Germline CDR1 reads MNHEY; CDR2 reads SVGAGI. This CDR3 region has 14 residues. The ends were cut back, 5 bases at V and 5 bases at J, with 16 bases in the middle. CDR3 sequence reads: CASSIRDRSDEQYF. CDR3 DNA sequence: TGTGCCAGCAGTATCCGGGACCGGTCCGACGAGCAGTACTTC.

V and J are TRBV5-1 and TRBJ2-3; TRBD2 agrees at 8 bases. Per germline, CDR1 SGHRS and CDR2 YFSETQ. This CDR3 has 14 residues. V lost 7 bases to trimming and J lost 4 bases; unmatched junction nucleotides: 8. The CDR3 is CASGNPSGPDTQYF. The DNA of the CDR3 is TGCGCCAGCGGAAACCCTAGCGGGCCAGATACGCAGTATTTT.

The V gene is TRBV14, the J gene TRBJ2-5; possible D gene TRBD2, 6 bases. The end of the DNA fits TRBJ2-7 better, so the J call may be wrong. This CDR3 is built from 17 residues. Germline CDR1 is SGHDN and CDR2 is FVKESK. CDR3 in amino acids: CASSQYPGLPSSYEQYF. The CDR3 coding sequence is TGTGCCAGCAGCCAATATCCGGGACTCCCGTCCTCCTACGAGCAGTACTTC.

This chain connects TRBV27 to TRBJ2-5; tentative D call: TRBD2 (6 bases). The ends were cut back, 0 bases at V and 2 bases at J, with 16 bases in the middle. Germline V lookup: CDR1 MNHEY, CDR2 SMNVEV (reference sequence). The CDR3 is made up of 17 amino acids. CDR3 bases: TGTGCCAGCAGTTTATCCCCTGGACTACCCTATCAAGAGACCCAGTACTTC. As protein: CASSLSPGLPYQETQYF.

This chain uses TRBV9 with TRBJ1-2; D not resolved. V gave up 0 bases and J gave up 2 bases, with 17 bases separating them. CDR1 and CDR2 (germline): SGDLS, YYNGEE. The CDR3 runs 17 residues. CDR3 DNA: TGTGCCAGCAGCGTAGACAGCGGGTCCCACACAAACTATGGCTACACCTTC. Encoded protein: CASSVDSGSHTNYGYTF.

This clone was observed a handful of times. This chain links TRBV19 with TRBJ1-2; 9 bases map to TRBD1. The CDR3 covers 14 residues. V was pared by 4 bases and J by 3 bases, with 3 bases of the junction left unmatched. The V gene's germline CDR1 is LNHDA and CDR2 SQIVND (reference sequence). The CDR3 spells CASSTRDRDYGYTF. The DNA for the CDR3 is TGTGCCAGTAGTACCCGGGACAGGGACTATGGCTACACCTTC.

The J gene is TRBJ1-3, the V gene TRBV7-3; D is unresolved. The V gene lost 0 bases and the J gene lost 1 base, with 10 bases spanning the gap. CDR1 and CDR2 from the germline V gene are SGHTA and FQGTGA. The CDR3 runs to 16 residues. The DNA of the CDR3 is TGTGCCAGCAGCTTAACTGCCACCTCTTCTGGAAACACCATATATTTT. Its translation: CASSLTATSSGNTIYF.

The chain has TRBV4-3 and TRBJ2-7, with TRBD1 as a possible D gene (5 bases). V lost 4 bases to trimming and J lost 0 bases, with 10 bases between them. CDR3 size: 14 residues. The germline V gene encodes CDR1 LGHNA and CDR2 YSLEER. This CDR3 is CASSRGAASYEQYF. The CDR3, as DNA: TGCGCCAGCAGCCGTGGGGCGGCCTCCTACGAGCAGTACTTC.